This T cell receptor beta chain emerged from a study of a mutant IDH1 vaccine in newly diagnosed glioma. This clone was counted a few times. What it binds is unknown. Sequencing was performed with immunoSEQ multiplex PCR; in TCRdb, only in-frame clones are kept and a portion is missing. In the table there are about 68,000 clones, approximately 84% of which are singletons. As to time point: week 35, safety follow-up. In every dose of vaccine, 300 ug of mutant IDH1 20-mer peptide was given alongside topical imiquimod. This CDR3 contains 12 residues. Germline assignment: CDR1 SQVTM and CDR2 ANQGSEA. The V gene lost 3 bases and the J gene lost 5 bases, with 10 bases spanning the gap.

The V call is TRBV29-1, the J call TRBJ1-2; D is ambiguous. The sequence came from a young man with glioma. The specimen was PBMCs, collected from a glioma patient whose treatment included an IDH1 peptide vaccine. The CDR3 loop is CSVDWEGYGYTF. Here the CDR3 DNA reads TGCAGCGTTGATTGGGAAGGGTATGGCTACACCTTC.